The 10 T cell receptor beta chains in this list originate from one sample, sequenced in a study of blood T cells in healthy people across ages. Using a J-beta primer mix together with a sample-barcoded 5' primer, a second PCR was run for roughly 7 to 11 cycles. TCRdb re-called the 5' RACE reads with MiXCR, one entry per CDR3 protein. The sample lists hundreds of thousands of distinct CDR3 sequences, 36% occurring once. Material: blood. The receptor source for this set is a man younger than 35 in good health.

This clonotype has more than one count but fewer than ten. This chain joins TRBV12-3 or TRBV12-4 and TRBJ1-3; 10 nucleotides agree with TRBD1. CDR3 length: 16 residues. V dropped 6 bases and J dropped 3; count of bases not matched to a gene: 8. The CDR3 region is CASSMGDRGYGNTIYF. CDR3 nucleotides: TGTGCCAGCAGCATGGGGGACAGGGGATATGGAAACACCATATATTTT.

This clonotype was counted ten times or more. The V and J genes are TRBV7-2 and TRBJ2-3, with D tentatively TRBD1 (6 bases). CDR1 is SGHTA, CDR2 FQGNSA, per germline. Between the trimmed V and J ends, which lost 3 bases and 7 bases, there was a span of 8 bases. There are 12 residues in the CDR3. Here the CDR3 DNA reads TGTGCCAGCAGCTTCCAGGGGAATACGCAGTATTTT. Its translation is CASSFQGNTQYF.

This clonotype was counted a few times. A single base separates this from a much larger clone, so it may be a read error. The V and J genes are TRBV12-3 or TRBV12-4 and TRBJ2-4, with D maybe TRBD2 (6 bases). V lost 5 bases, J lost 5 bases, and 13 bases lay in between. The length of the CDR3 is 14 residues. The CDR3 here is CASSVGGFQNIQYF. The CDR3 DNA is TGTGCCAGCAGTGTAGGAGGGTTTCAAAACATTCAGTACTTC.

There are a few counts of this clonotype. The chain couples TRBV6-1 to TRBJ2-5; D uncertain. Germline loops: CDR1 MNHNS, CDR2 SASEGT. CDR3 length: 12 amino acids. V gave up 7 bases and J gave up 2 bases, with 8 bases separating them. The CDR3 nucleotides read TGTGCCAGCACATGGGGACAAGAGACCCAGTACTTC. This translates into CASTWGQETQYF.

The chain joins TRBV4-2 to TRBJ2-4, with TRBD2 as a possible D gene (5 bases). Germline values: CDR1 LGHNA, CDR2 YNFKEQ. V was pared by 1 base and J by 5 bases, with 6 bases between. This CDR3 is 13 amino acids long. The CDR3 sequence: CASSQVGENIQYF. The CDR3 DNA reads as TGTGCCAGCAGCCAAGTCGGGGAAAACATTCAGTACTTC.

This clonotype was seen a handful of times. The CDR3, as DNA: TGTGCCAGCAGCTTAGGAGATAAACAGCCCCAGCATTTT. It is translated as CASSLGDKQPQHF. The V call is TRBV7-2, the J call TRBJ1-5; D remains ambiguous. Trimming took off 1 base at V and 7 bases at J, with 8 bases between the two ends. This CDR3 is 13 amino acids long. Germline V gene lookup returns CDR1 SGHTA and CDR2 FQGNSA.

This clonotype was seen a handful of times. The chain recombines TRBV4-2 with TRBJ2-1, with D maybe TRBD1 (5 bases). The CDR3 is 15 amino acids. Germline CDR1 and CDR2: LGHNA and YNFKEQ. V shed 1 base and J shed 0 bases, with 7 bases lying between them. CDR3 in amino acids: CASSQVQASYNEQFF. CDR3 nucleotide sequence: TGTGCCAGCAGCCAAGTACAGGCCTCCTACAATGAGCAGTTCTTC.

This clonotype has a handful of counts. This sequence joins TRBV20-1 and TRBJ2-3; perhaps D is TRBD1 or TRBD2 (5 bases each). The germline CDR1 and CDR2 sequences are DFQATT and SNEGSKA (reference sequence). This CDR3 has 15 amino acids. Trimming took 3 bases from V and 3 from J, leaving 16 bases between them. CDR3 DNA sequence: TGCAGTGCTAGGGGGGTCCCGGGCAGTACAGATACGCAGTATTTT. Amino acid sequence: CSARGVPGSTDTQYF.

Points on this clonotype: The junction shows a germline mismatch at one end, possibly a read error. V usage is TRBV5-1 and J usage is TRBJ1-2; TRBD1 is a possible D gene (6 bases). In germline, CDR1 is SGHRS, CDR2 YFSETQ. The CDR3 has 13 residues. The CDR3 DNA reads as TGCGCCATCAGCTTAGGGGGAGGCGAAGGCTACACCTTC. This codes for CAISLGGGEGYTF.

The CDR3 sequence is CASSPDNGGDSPLHF. In nucleotides, the CDR3 is TGTGCCAGCAGCCCCGACAACGGGGGCGATTCACCCCTCCACTTT. J is TRBJ1-6 and V is TRBV5-5; a weak D match, TRBD1 (6 bases). The CDR3 covers 15 residues. V was shortened by 4 bases and J by 8 bases, with 16 bases between the two germline ends. Germline V gives CDR1 SGHKS, CDR2 YYEKEE (reference sequence).